The 30 T cell receptor beta chains reported below all come from one sample, sequenced in a study of shared clonotypes between healthy human individuals. Clones were sequenced by immunoSEQ multiplex PCR, and TCRdb holds only the in-frame ones, with some missing. In the table there are some 1,600,000 clones, roughly 98% of which are singletons. Sequencing input: naive CD4+ T cells sorted from blood. Subset defined: CD45RA+ positively selected. The receptors derive from a man younger than 45 in good health.

This rearrangement joins TRBV18 to TRBJ1-1, with D tentatively TRBD1 (5 bases). Trimming pared 1 base from V and 6 bases from J, leaving 12 bases between. This CDR3 comprises 14 residues. Germline assignment: CDR1 KGHSH and CDR2 LQKENI. The CDR3 loop reads CASSPLEGPAEAFF. The CDR3 bases are TGTGCCAGCTCACCACTTGAGGGGCCTGCTGAAGCTTTCTTT.

This rearrangement joins TRBV18 to TRBJ2-1, with 9 bases identical to TRBD1. CDR3 length: 16 amino acids. With V trimmed by 2 bases and J by 5 bases, 7 bases remained unmatched. Looked up from germline, CDR1 is KGHSH and CDR2 is LQKENI. This CDR3 reads CASSPSPRTGDNEQFF. The CDR3 nucleotides read TGTGCCAGCTCACCATCCCCCCGGACAGGGGACAATGAGCAGTTCTTC. The complete variable domain, with remaining parts taken from reference TRBV18 and TRBJ2-1, reads NAGVMQNPRHLVRRRGQEARLRCSPMKGHSHVYWYRQLPEEGLKFMVYLQKENIIDESGMPKERFSAEFPKEGPSILRIQQVVRGDSAAYFCASSPSPRTGDNEQFFGPGTRLTVL.

V usage is TRBV28 and J usage is TRBJ2-6; D unresolved. V lost 8 bases to trimming and J lost 3 bases, with 11 bases between them. The CDR3 contains 14 residues. The V gene's germline CDR1 is MDHEN and CDR2 SYDVKM. The CDR3 DNA reads TGTGCCAGCCGGAGATGGAGTGGGGCCAACGTCCTGACTTTC. This translates into CASRRWSGANVLTF.

The CDR3 protein is CASSERDITYEQYF. The CDR3 coding sequence is TGCGCCAGCAGCGAACGGGACATTACCTACGAGCAGTACTTC. The chain has TRBV23-1 and TRBJ2-7; D may be TRBD1 (6 bases). TRBV23-1 is annotated as an ORF whose role is uncertain. Trimming stripped 6 bases from V and 2 bases from J, with 14 bases between. This CDR3 comprises 14 residues.

The V gene is TRBV5-8, the J gene TRBJ2-1; 11 nucleotides align to TRBD2. The trim removed 0 bases at V and 9 bases at J, leaving 2 bases unmatched. Germline V gives CDR1 SGHTS, CDR2 YDEGEE. The CDR3 covers 14 residues. As DNA, the CDR3 is TGTGCCAGCAGCTTGGGACTAGCGGGAAGTGAGCAGTTCTTC. Its translation is CASSLGLAGSEQFF. The full variable domain, rest sourced from reference TRBV5-8 and TRBJ2-1, is EAGVTQSPTHLIKTRGQQATLRCSPISGHTSVYWYQQALGLGLQFLLWYDEGEERNRGNFPPRFSGRQFPNYSSELNVNALELEDSALYLCASSLGLAGSEQFFGPGTRLTVL.

This chain uses TRBV29-1 with TRBJ2-5; weak D call: TRBD1 (6 bases). In germline, CDR1 is SQVTM, CDR2 ANQGSEA. V lost 3 bases and J 4 bases, leaving 9 bases between the germline ends. The CDR3 extends over 12 amino acids. CDR3 DNA: TGCAGCGTTGAGATGGGGGCAGAGACCCAGTACTTC. Protein: CSVEMGAETQYF.

The chain has TRBV6-1 and TRBJ2-7; 11 bases are a match to TRBD2. The junction had 6 bases not matched to a gene; V was cut back by 7 bases and J by 4 bases. The CDR3 has 14 amino acids. The germline CDR1 and CDR2 sequences are MNHNS and SASEGT. CDR3 in DNA: TGTGCCAGCAAGAGGGGGACTAGCGGTTACGAGCAGTACTTC. This sequence encodes CASKRGTSGYEQYF.

V and J are TRBV5-1 and TRBJ2-7, with D perhaps TRBD1 (6 bases). The V and J ends lost 2 bases and 4 bases respectively, with 19 bases between them. The CDR3 runs 16 residues. Germline-derived CDR1 and CDR2 are SGHRS and YFSETQ. The CDR3 bases are TGCGCCAGCAGCTTCAACCGGGACACCTCCCTTTACGAGCAGTACTTC. It translates to CASSFNRDTSLYEQYF.

CDR3 amino acids: CASSPRGMNTEAFF. The DNA of the CDR3 is TGTGCCAGCAGCCCCCGGGGGATGAACACTGAAGCTTTCTTT. This chain links TRBV7-9 with TRBJ1-1, with D possibly TRBD1 on 5 matching bases. With 5 bases removed from V and 0 bases from J, the gap between germline ends came to 10 bases. The germline CDR1 and CDR2 sequences are SEHNR and FQNEAQ (reference sequence). CDR3 length: 14 residues.

The genes are TRBV7-9 and TRBJ2-1; D not resolved. With 5 bases removed from V and 5 bases from J, the gap between germline ends came to 13 bases. CDR3 size: 14 residues. The germline gives CDR1 SEHNR, CDR2 FQNEAQ (reference sequence). The CDR3 DNA is TGTGCCAGCAGCGTCCCAGACTGGAACAATGAGCAGTTCTTC. As protein: CASSVPDWNNEQFF.

The chain is built from TRBV9 and TRBJ2-2; TRBD2 matches at 9 bases. Unmatched junction bases numbered 6, after V lost 2 bases and J lost 4 bases. The CDR3 is made up of 16 amino acids. CDR1 and CDR2 from the germline V gene are SGDLS and YYNGEE. The CDR3 DNA is TGTGCCAGCAGCGTTTTTGCGGGAGGGCTCACCGGGGAGCTGTTTTTT. This gives the protein CASSVFAGGLTGELFF.

This chain uses TRBV5-1 with TRBJ2-1; 13 nucleotides line up with TRBD2. The germline CDR1 and CDR2 sequences are SGHRS and YFSETQ. This CDR3 has 17 amino acids. Trimming removed 0 bases from V and 7 bases from J; junction bases left unmatched: 7. Written as DNA, the CDR3 is TGCGCCAGCAGCTTGGAACTAGCGGGAGGGCCGGTGAATGAGCAGTTCTTC. Translated: CASSLELAGGPVNEQFF.

The chain recombines TRBV9 with TRBJ2-1; the match to TRBD2 covers 9 bases. Germline assignment: CDR1 SGDLS and CDR2 YYNGEE. With V trimmed by 3 bases and J by 6 bases, 7 bases remained unmatched. The CDR3 is 15 residues long. The CDR3 bases are TGTGCCAGCAGCGAGACGACTAGCGGAATCAATGAGCAGTTCTTC. Encoded protein: CASSETTSGINEQFF. Full variable domain (missing parts from reference TRBV9 and TRBJ2-1): DSGVTQTPKHLITATGQRVTLRCSPRSGDLSVYWYQQSLDQGLQFLIQYYNGEERAKGNILERFSAQQFPDLHSELNLSSLELGDSALYFCASSETTSGINEQFFGPGTRLTVL.

This clone was detected once. The chain links TRBV6-5 to TRBJ2-3; D remains unclear. The CDR3 extends over 13 amino acids. From germline, CDR1 is MNHEY and CDR2 SVGAGI. V was trimmed by 5 bases and J by 2 bases, leaving 8 bases between them. The CDR3: CASSRGNTDTQYF. The CDR3 bases are TGTGCCAGCAGTCGTGGGAACACAGATACGCAGTATTTT.

The J gene is TRBJ1-3, the V gene TRBV18; D uncertain. V lost 6 bases to trimming and J lost 4 bases, with 22 bases between them. Germline assignment: CDR1 KGHSH and CDR2 LQKENI. The CDR3 has 17 amino acids. The CDR3 protein is CASSVAVKTTYGNTIYF. The CDR3 bases are TGTGCCAGCTCCGTTGCAGTGAAGACAACCTACGGAAACACCATATATTTT.

The rearrangement links TRBV6-6 to TRBJ1-1; D gene uncertain. The germline CDR1 and CDR2 sequences are MNHNY and SVGAGI (reference sequence). V lost 7 bases and J lost 3, with 6 bases in between. This CDR3 comprises 11 residues. Here the CDR3 DNA reads TGTGCCAGCAATACATACACTGAAGCTTTCTTT. Its translation: CASNTYTEAFF.

About this clone: An end of the junction differs from the germline gene, which may be a read error. V and J are TRBV7-2 and TRBJ2-5; the D call may be TRBD1 or TRBD2 (5 bases each). The CDR3 has 13 residues. Germline V gives CDR1 SGHTA, CDR2 FQGNSA. The CDR3: CASSSSSRGSPDF. The CDR3 DNA follows: TGTGCCAGCAGCTCCTCATCGAGGGGCAGCCCGGACTTC.

The rearrangement links TRBV6-1 to TRBJ2-7; TRBD2 aligns across 7 bases. CDR1 is MNHNS and CDR2 is SASEGT in the germline V gene. This CDR3 has 17 residues. Losses at the gene ends were 3 bases for V and 1 base for J; bases not matched to a gene: 12. CDR3 amino acids: CASSEIGLADESYEQYF. CDR3 DNA sequence: TGTGCCAGCAGTGAGATCGGGCTAGCGGACGAATCCTACGAGCAGTACTTC.

This clone occurred once. J is TRBJ2-7 and V is TRBV5-4, with TRBD2 matching 14 bases. The length of the CDR3 is 16 residues. V shed 2 bases and J 2 bases; nucleotides not matched to a gene: 3. Germline assignment: CDR1 SGHNT and CDR2 YYREEE (reference sequence). The CDR3 reads CASSLGTSGSPYEQYF. CDR3 DNA sequence: TGTGCCAGCAGCTTAGGGACTAGCGGGAGCCCCTACGAGCAGTACTTC.

This chain connects TRBV30 to TRBJ1-2; 8 nucleotides line up with TRBD1. The CDR3 consists of 11 residues. V trimming: 5 bases; J trimming: 7 bases; junction bases outside the gene matches: 3. Germline values: CDR1 GTSNPN, CDR2 SVGIG (reference sequence). Here the CDR3 reads CAWQGASGYTF. CDR3 sequence (DNA): TGTGCCTGGCAGGGGGCAAGTGGCTACACCTTC.

For the CDR3, the DNA is TGTGCCAGCAGGGTCAGGGGTGAGACCCAGTACTTC. It yields the protein CASRVRGETQYF. This chain links TRBV6-1 with TRBJ2-5; TRBD1 is a possible D gene (6 bases). Trimming removed 6 bases at V and 5 bases at J, with 10 bases between. The CDR3 loop spans 12 amino acids. Per the germline V gene, CDR1 is MNHNS and CDR2 is SASEGT.

V and J are TRBV14 and TRBJ1-4; maybe TRBD1 (5 bases). CDR1 is SGHDN and CDR2 is FVKESK in the germline V gene. The V gene lost 0 bases and the J gene lost 10 bases, with 15 bases spanning the gap. The length of the CDR3 is 15 residues. The CDR3 nucleotides are TGTGCCAGCAGCCAAGAAAGGGGAGTTTTCGGAAAACTGTTTTTT. It is translated as CASSQERGVFGKLFF.

This clone has only one observation. The CDR3 DNA sequence: TGTGCCAGCAGTTCATCGGAGGGGGGAACGGTTAACAATCAGCCCCAGCATTTT. As protein: CASSSSEGGTVNNQPQHF. This chain joins TRBV28 and TRBJ1-5, with a possible D match to TRBD1 (6 bases). Between the trimmed V and J ends, which lost 4 bases and 3 bases, there was a span of 22 bases. Germline assignment: CDR1 MDHEN and CDR2 SYDVKM. CDR3 length equals 18 residues.

The chain uses TRBV7-9 and TRBJ2-7; no clear D. The V end was cut by 4 bases, the J end by 7 bases, with 8 bases between. The germline gives CDR1 SEHNR, CDR2 FQNEAQ (reference sequence). This CDR3 comprises 11 residues. In nucleotides, the CDR3 is TGTGCCAGCAGCTGGAGTGTGGAGCAGTACTTC. Translation: CASSWSVEQYF.

The genes are TRBV4-1 and TRBJ2-1; D remains unclear. This CDR3 is built from 15 residues. V lost 1 base, J lost 3 bases, and 10 bases lay in between. Looked up from germline, CDR1 is MGHRA and CDR2 is YSYEKL. The CDR3 loop reads CASSQVQRYYNEQFF. In nucleotides, the CDR3 is TGCGCCAGCAGCCAAGTCCAACGGTACTACAATGAGCAGTTCTTC.

This chain links TRBV28 with TRBJ2-3; maybe TRBD2 (6 bases). V lost 6 bases and J lost 3, with 16 bases in between. The CDR3 runs to 15 residues. CDR1 and CDR2 (germline): MDHEN, SYDVKM. In DNA form, the CDR3 reads TGTGCCAGCAGCCCAAGGATTCGGGGGACAGATACGCAGTATTTT. Protein product: CASSPRIRGTDTQYF.

Concerning this clone: Additional DNA sequences in this sample encode the identical CDR3. The J gene is TRBJ2-1, the V gene TRBV5-1; 11 bases match TRBD2. The germline V gene has CDR1 SGHRS and CDR2 YFSETQ. With V trimmed by 4 bases and J by 4 bases, 4 bases remained unmatched. CDR3 length equals 15 residues. CDR3 DNA: TGCGCCAGCAGCCGAACTAGCGGGAGTTACAATGAGCAGTTCTTC. Translation: CASSRTSGSYNEQFF. The variable domain in full, with the rest retrieved from reference TRBV5-1 and TRBJ2-1, is KAGVTQTPRYLIKTRGQQVTLSCSPISGHRSVSWYQQTPGQGLQFLFEYFSETQRNKGNFPGRFSGRQFSNSRSEMNVSTLELGDSALYLCASSRTSGSYNEQFFGPGTRLTVL.

This chain uses TRBV9 with TRBJ1-1; perhaps TRBD1 as D (5 bases). The CDR3 sequence is 14 residues long. Germline V gene sequence: CDR1 SGDLS, CDR2 YYNGEE. Trimming pared 0 bases from V and 3 bases from J, leaving 9 bases between. CDR3 nucleotide sequence: TGTGCCAGCAGCGTAGAAGGGGCGCACACTGAAGCTTTCTTT. Protein sequence: CASSVEGAHTEAFF.

The DNA of the CDR3 is TGTGCCAGCAGCTTACCGGGGACTACCCAAGAGACCCAGTACTTC. The encoded protein is CASSLPGTTQETQYF. V usage is TRBV7-6 and J usage is TRBJ2-5; 7 bases fit TRBD2. Germline loops: CDR1 SGHVS, CDR2 FNYEAQ. The CDR3 consists of 15 residues. Germline trimming cut 2 bases from V and 1 base from J; bases unmatched to any gene: 4.

The V call is TRBV2, the J call TRBJ2-3; 11 nucleotides agree with TRBD2. The CDR3 spans 16 residues. Germline CDR1 is SNHLY and CDR2 is FYNNEI. With V trimmed by 1 base and J by 5 bases, 5 bases remained unmatched. The CDR3 nucleotides are TGTGCCAGCAGTGAAGAATCCCTAGCGGGGGGAGATACGCAGTATTTT. It yields the protein CASSEESLAGGDTQYF.